This TCR beta chain was captured by sequencing in a study of human T cells and chemical hapten exposure. Time point reported: patch test 3, about 24 weeks after DPC sensitization. Documented treatment: therapeutic diphenylcyclopropenone sensitization with weekly scalp DPC. CDR3 size: 17 residues. A single record per CDR3 protein comes from TCRdb applying MiXCR to the RACE reads. The sample records more than 95,000 distinct CDR3 sequences, 30% to 35% being singletons. Sequencing was performed on whole blood, taken in connection with sensitization to the hapten diphenylcyclopropenone (DPC). The receptor's source is a man aged 35 to 55 with alopecia areata. Some clones in this sample may be carry-over from other donors' samples. This chain joins TRBV3-2 and TRBJ1-5; the table's D gene call, TRBD1, was not cross checked with the DNA. TRBV3-2 is assigned pseudogene status. This CDR3 is CASSQDPGTGSNQPQHF. The CDR3 DNA follows: TGTGCCAGCAGCCAAGATCCGGGGACAGGGAGCAATCAGCCCCAGCATTTT.